The next 21 T cell receptor beta chains were all read from a single sample in a study of T cells in Graves' hyperthyroidism and ophthalmopathy. Amplified TCR beta CDR3 regions came from RNA transcripts. First-round RT-PCR of the TCR CDR3 relied on the HTBI primer set. TCRdb passed the multiplex PCR reads through MiXCR, listing each CDR3 protein once. The data show hundreds of thousands of distinct CDR3 sequences, 12% to 15% seen once. The sequencing sample was made of blood. All receptors come from a woman between 18 and 29 years old with Graves' hyperthyroidism.

In this sample, this clonotype turned up many times. The V call is TRBV12-3 or TRBV12-4, the J call TRBJ2-5; 7 bases fit TRBD2. Germline trimming cut 7 bases from V and 5 bases from J; bases unmatched to any gene: 7. The CDR3 runs 13 residues. The CDR3 nucleotides are TGTGCCAGCACGTTACTAGCGTGGGAGACCCAGTACTTC. Protein: CASTLLAWETQYF.

In regard to this clonotype: One junction end disagrees with the germline gene, perhaps due to a read error. The chain joins TRBV4-1 to TRBJ2-1, with 9 bases lining up with TRBD2. The CDR3 runs 15 residues. Germline-derived CDR1 and CDR2 are MGHRA and YSYEKL. CDR3 amino acids: CASNQAGGLRNEQFF. Written as DNA, the CDR3 is TGCGCCAGCAACCAAGCGGGAGGACTTAGAAATGAGCAGTTCTTC.

As concerns this clonotype: A much larger clone is a single base away; this may be a read error. The J gene is TRBJ2-7, the V gene TRBV29-1; 10 bases are shared with TRBD2. Germline V gene lookup returns CDR1 SQVTM and CDR2 ANQGSEA. CDR3 length: 14 residues. V was clipped by 3 bases and J by 7 bases; unmatched bases: 9. This CDR3 reads CSVDASGSSDEQYF. The DNA of the CDR3 is TGCAGCGTTGATGCTAGCGGGAGTTCCGATGAGCAGTACTTC.

V gene TRBV15 combines with J gene TRBJ2-1, with D possibly called TRBD1 or TRBD2 (5 bases each). This CDR3 region has 13 residues. CDR1 and CDR2 from the germline V gene are LNHNV and YYDKDF (reference sequence). The V and J ends lost 3 bases and 15 bases respectively, with 18 bases between them. The CDR3 here is CATSSPRDLKPFF. CDR3 DNA: TGTGCCACCAGCAGCCCCCGGGACCTTAAACCGTTCTTC. The full variable domain, in which reference TRBV15 and TRBJ2-1 provide the parts outside the CDR3, is DAMVIQNPRYQVTQFGKPVTLSCSQTLNHNVMYWYQQKSSQAPKLLFHYYDKDFNNEADTPDNFQSRRPNTSFCFLDIRSPGLGDTAMYLCATSSPRDLKPFFGPGTRLTVL.

There are a few counts of this clonotype. The chain recombines TRBV30 with TRBJ2-7; D is possibly TRBD1 (6 bases). The CDR3 runs 12 residues. From germline, CDR1 is GTSNPN and CDR2 SVGIG (reference sequence). V was shortened by 4 bases and J by 7 bases, with 14 bases between the two germline ends. The CDR3 sequence: CAWKQGWREQYF. The DNA for the CDR3 is TGTGCCTGGAAACAGGGTTGGCGGGAGCAGTACTTC.

The gene calls are TRBV6-2 or TRBV6-3 and TRBJ2-7; D perhaps matches TRBD1 (5 bases). The CDR3 sequence is 14 residues long. V was clipped by 0 bases and J by 7 bases, with 13 bases between them. Looked up from germline, CDR1 is MNHEY and CDR2 is SVGEGT. CDR3 DNA: TGTGCCAGCAGTTACTCGCCAGGGCTCCAAGAGCAGTACTTC. This encodes CASSYSPGLQEQYF.

This rearrangement joins TRBV4-3 to TRBJ1-3; D is ambiguous. Germline CDR1 is LGHNA and CDR2 is YSLEER. The CDR3 runs to 15 residues. Trimming pared 4 bases from V and 0 bases from J, leaving 10 bases between. The DNA for the CDR3 is TGCGCCAGCAGCCTAAGCTTTCCCTCTGGAAACACCATATATTTT. Translation gives CASSLSFPSGNTIYF.

This clonotype was seen ten or more times. V is TRBV20-1 and J is TRBJ1-3; D gene uncertain. The V gene's germline CDR1 is DFQATT and CDR2 SNEGSKA (reference sequence). CDR3 size: 16 residues. V lost 6 bases and J lost 0, with 18 bases in between. The DNA of the CDR3 is TGCAGTGCCTCACCATTAGACGGATTCTCTGGAAACACCATATATTTT. Translation: CSASPLDGFSGNTIYF.

The chain has TRBV25-1 and TRBJ2-2; D remains ambiguous. CDR1 and CDR2 (germline): MGHDK, SYGVNS. The CDR3 is 15 amino acids. V was pared by 3 bases and J by 3 bases, with 11 bases between. The DNA for the CDR3 is TGTGCCAGCAGTGACCCCCGCAGGCACACCGGGGAGCTGTTTTTT. Translated: CASSDPRRHTGELFF.

This clonotype occurred a few times. The V and J genes are TRBV29-1 and TRBJ2-6, with unresolved D. Per germline, CDR1 SQVTM and CDR2 ANQGSEA. The CDR3 is 13 amino acids. The germline V and J ends were trimmed by 5 bases and 0 bases, with 5 bases remaining between them. CDR3 in amino acids: CSVYASGANVLTF. The DNA of the CDR3 is TGCAGCGTTTACGCCTCTGGGGCCAACGTCCTGACTTTC.

Many counts were recorded for this clonotype. This chain joins TRBV27 and TRBJ1-2; D unclear. The CDR3 runs to 13 residues. Germline-derived CDR1 and CDR2 are MNHEY and SMNVEV (reference sequence). The V gene lost 6 bases and the J gene lost 6 bases, with 14 bases spanning the gap. As DNA, the CDR3 is TGTGCCAGCAGAATTTCATCGAACGATGGCTACACCTTC. Its protein is CASRISSNDGYTF.

This clonotype was seen ten or more times. The V call is TRBV11-3, the J call TRBJ2-3; 12 positions agree with TRBD2. J lost 2 bases, V lost 6 bases, and 6 bases had no gene match. Germline CDR1 reads SGHNT; CDR2 reads YENEEA. The CDR3 totals 16 residues. The CDR3 DNA is TGTGCCAGCAGTCCGCTAGCGGGAGGGTCCACAGATACGCAGTATTTT. Protein sequence: CASSPLAGGSTDTQYF.

This clonotype showed up many times. The chain uses TRBV6-1 and TRBJ1-5; 7 positions agree with TRBD1. V lost 8 bases, J lost 7 bases, and 11 bases stayed unmatched. Germline assignment: CDR1 MNHNS and CDR2 SASEGT. The CDR3 runs to 14 residues. CDR3 in amino acids: CASAGQSSGQPQHF. As DNA, the CDR3 is TGTGCCAGCGCGGGACAGTCCTCGGGGCAGCCCCAGCATTTT.

The V and J genes are TRBV5-1 and TRBJ1-4, with D hard to call. Germline V gene sequence: CDR1 SGHRS, CDR2 YFSETQ. Between the trimmed V and J ends, which lost 6 bases and 7 bases, there was a span of 13 bases. The CDR3 is 13 residues long. The CDR3: CASNEGGGEKLFF. The CDR3 DNA follows: TGCGCCAGCAACGAGGGAGGAGGTGAAAAACTGTTTTTT.

This clonotype showed up many times. Here the CDR3 reads CASSQTGVTNTEAFF. Written as DNA, the CDR3 is TGTGCCAGCAGCCAGACAGGAGTTACAAACACTGAAGCTTTCTTT. This chain links TRBV3-1 with TRBJ1-1, with D perhaps TRBD1 (6 bases). V dropped 3 bases and J dropped 2 bases, with 13 bases sitting between them. The CDR3 has 15 residues. The germline gives CDR1 LGHDT, CDR2 YNNKEL (reference sequence).

This clonotype has ten or more counts. The rearrangement joins TRBV3-1 to TRBJ1-6, with D possibly TRBD1 on 5 matching bases. Germline V gene lookup returns CDR1 LGHDT and CDR2 YNNKEL (reference sequence). The ends were cut back, 4 bases at V and 7 bases at J, with 17 bases in the middle. This CDR3 comprises 16 residues. CDR3 loop: CASSLQPGRKNSPLHF. In nucleotides, the CDR3 is TGTGCCAGCAGCCTCCAACCGGGACGGAAAAATTCACCCCTCCACTTT.

This clonotype was seen a few times. The J gene is TRBJ2-7, the V gene TRBV29-1; D gene uncertain. The germline V gene encodes CDR1 SQVTM and CDR2 ANQGSEA. V lost 6 bases and J lost 3, with 15 bases in between. The CDR3 loop spans 13 amino acids. CDR3 in amino acids: CSVQDIPRYEQYF. The CDR3 DNA reads as TGCAGCGTCCAAGATATACCCCGCTACGAGCAGTACTTC.

At least ten counts were recorded for this clonotype. V gene TRBV12-3 or TRBV12-4 combines with J gene TRBJ2-1, with TRBD2 matching 15 bases. With 3 bases clipped from V and 6 bases from J, the junction kept 9 bases outside the gene matches. The CDR3 contains 18 residues. CDR3 protein: CASSLTELGLAGGNEQFF. Here the CDR3 DNA reads TGTGCCAGCAGTTTGACAGAATTGGGACTAGCGGGAGGCAATGAGCAGTTCTTC.

V is TRBV6-9 and J is TRBJ2-7, with TRBD1 identical over 10 bases. The CDR3 contains 16 residues. V lost 4 bases and J lost 3; bases outside the gene matches: 9. Looked up from germline, CDR1 is MNHGY and CDR2 is SVAAGI. CDR3 DNA: TGTGCCAGCAGTTTGTCGACAGGGGGCTTTATCTACGAGCAGTACTTC. It yields the protein CASSLSTGGFIYEQYF.

Many counts were recorded for this clonotype. V is TRBV12-3 or TRBV12-4 and J is TRBJ1-3; 7 nucleotides agree with TRBD1. There are 16 residues in the CDR3. With 6 bases clipped from V and 6 bases from J, the junction kept 14 bases outside the gene matches. The CDR3 nucleotides are TGTGCCAGCAGAAGGGGGCCAGGGACCACACCAAACACCATATATTTT. The encoded protein is CASRRGPGTTPNTIYF.

This clonotype was observed a handful of times. The chain employs TRBV9 and TRBJ1-6; a weak D match, TRBD1 (6 bases). The germline CDR1 and CDR2 sequences are SGDLS and YYNGEE. This CDR3 contains 17 residues. Trimming shortened V by 3 bases and J by 0 bases, and 13 bases separated the two germline ends. The CDR3 sequence: CASSAGHGVSYNSPLHF. The CDR3, as DNA: TGTGCCAGCAGCGCGGGACATGGGGTCTCCTATAATTCACCCCTCCACTTT.